This T cell receptor beta chain was recovered during a study of T cell changes during pregnancy in multiple sclerosis. Measured with immunoSEQ multiplex PCR; TCRdb has only the in-frame clones, and not every one. The sample contains about 50,000 clones, about nine tenths of which appear only once. Material: CD4+ T cells from peripheral blood mononuclear cells, obtained in the second trimester of pregnancy. This sequence originates from a female donor with multiple sclerosis, enrolled in a pregnancy study.

CDR3 DNA sequence: TGTGCCAGCAGCTTAGGCCAGTGGGGGCCTAACTATGGCTACACCTTC. Protein product: CASSLGQWGPNYGYTF. The chain joins TRBV7-8 to TRBJ1-2, with D tentatively TRBD1 (6 bases). This CDR3 is 16 amino acids long. V lost 1 base and J lost 0, with 12 bases in between. Germline V CDR1 and CDR2: SGHVS, FQNEAQ.